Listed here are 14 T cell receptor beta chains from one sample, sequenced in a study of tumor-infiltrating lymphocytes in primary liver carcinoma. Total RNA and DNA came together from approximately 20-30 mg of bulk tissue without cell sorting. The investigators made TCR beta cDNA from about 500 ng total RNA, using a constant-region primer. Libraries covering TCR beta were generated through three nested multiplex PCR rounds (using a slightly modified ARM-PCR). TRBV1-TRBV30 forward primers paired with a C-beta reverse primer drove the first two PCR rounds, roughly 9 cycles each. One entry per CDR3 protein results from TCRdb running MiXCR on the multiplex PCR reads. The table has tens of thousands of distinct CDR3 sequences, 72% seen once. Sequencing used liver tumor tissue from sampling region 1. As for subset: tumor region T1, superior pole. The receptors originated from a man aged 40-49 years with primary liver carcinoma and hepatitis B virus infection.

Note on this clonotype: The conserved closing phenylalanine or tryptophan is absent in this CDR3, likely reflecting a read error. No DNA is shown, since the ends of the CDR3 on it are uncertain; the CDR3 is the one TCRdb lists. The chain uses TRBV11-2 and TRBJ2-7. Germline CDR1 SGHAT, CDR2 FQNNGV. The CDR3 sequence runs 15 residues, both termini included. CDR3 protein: CASSLYVGISYEQCL.

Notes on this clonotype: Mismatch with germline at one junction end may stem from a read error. This CDR3 is CASSPGVGPNGQFF. CDR3 DNA: TGTGCCAGCAGCCCCGGAGTAGGGCCCAATGGGCAGTTCTTC. The V and J genes are TRBV7-9 and TRBJ2-1; D call uncertain. Germline V gives CDR1 SEHNR, CDR2 FQNEAQ (reference sequence). This CDR3 has 14 amino acids.

The CDR3 loop is CASSFTGGTSYEQYF. The CDR3 coding sequence is TGTGCCAGCAGCTTTACAGGGGGAACCAGCTACGAGCAGTACTTC. The J gene is TRBJ2-7, the V gene TRBV7-9; 8 nucleotides match TRBD1. Trimming cost V 3 bases and J 3 bases; bases outside gene matches: 7. Per the germline V gene, CDR1 is SEHNR and CDR2 is FQNEAQ (reference sequence). The CDR3 has 15 residues. The variable domain in full, with the rest retrieved from reference TRBV7-9 and TRBJ2-7, is DTGVSQNPRHKITKRGQNVTFRCDPISEHNRLYWYRQTLGQGPEFLTYFQNEAQLEKSRLLSDRFSAERPKGSFSTLEIQRTEQGDSAMYLCASSFTGGTSYEQYFGPGTRLTVT.

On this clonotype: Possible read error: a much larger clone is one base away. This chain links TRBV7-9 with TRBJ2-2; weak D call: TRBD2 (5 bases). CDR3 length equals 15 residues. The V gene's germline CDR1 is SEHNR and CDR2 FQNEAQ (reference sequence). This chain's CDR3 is CASRRTDSNTGEMFF. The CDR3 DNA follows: TGTGCCAGCAGAAGGACGGACTCGAACACCGGGGAGATGTTTTTT.

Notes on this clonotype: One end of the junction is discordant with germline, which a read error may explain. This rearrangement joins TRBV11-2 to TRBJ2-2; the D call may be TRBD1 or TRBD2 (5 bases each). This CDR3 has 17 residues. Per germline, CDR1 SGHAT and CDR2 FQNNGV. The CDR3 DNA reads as TGTGCCAGCAGCTTAGTTAGGACGTACTCAGGGACCGGGGAGCTGTTTTTC. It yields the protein CASSLVRTYSGTGELFF.

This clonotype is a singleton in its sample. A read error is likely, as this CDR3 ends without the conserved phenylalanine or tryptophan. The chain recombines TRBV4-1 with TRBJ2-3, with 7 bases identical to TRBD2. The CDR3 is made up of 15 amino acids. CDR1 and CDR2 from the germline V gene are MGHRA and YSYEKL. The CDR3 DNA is TGCGCCAGCAGCCAAGGGCCTAGCGGCACAGATACACAGTATCTT. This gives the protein CASSQGPSGTDTQYL.

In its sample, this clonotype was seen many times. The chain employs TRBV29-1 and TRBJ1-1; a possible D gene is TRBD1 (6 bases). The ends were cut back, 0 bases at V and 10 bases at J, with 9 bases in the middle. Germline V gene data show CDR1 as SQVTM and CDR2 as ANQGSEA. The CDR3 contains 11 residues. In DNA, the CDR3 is TGCAGCGTTGAAGAAGAGGGGGGAGCTTTCTTT. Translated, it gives CSVEEEGGAFF.

CDR3 sequence (DNA): TGTGCCAGCAGTTCCCCCTCGATAGGAGATAACACTGAAGCTTTCTTT. This gives the protein CASSSPSIGDNTEAFF. J is TRBJ1-1 and V is TRBV28; D is unresolved. V was clipped by 4 bases and J by 2 bases, with 17 bases between them. The CDR3 has 16 amino acids. CDR1 is MDHEN and CDR2 is SYDVKM in the germline V gene.

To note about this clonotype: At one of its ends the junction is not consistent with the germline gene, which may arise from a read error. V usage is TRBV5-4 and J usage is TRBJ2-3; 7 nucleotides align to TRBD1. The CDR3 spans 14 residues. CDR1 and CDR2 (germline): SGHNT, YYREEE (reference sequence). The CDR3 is CASARDSSTDTHYF. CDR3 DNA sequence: TGTGCCAGCGCCCGGGACAGCAGCACAGATACGCACTATTTT.

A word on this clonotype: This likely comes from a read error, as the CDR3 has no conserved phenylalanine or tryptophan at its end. CDR3 in DNA: TGTGCCAGCAGCCCGGTGTACAATGAGCAGTACCTC. It codes for CASSPVYNEQYL. The chain joins TRBV11-2 to TRBJ2-1; D is uncertain. Near its end, the DNA agrees better with TRBJ2-7, so the J call may be wrong. Germline V gives CDR1 SGHAT, CDR2 FQNNGV. The CDR3 is 12 residues long.

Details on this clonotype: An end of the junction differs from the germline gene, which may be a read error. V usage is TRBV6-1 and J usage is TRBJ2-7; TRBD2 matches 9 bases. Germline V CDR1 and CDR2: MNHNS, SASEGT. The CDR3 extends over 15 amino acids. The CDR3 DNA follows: TGTGCCAATGGCCCGACTAGCGGAAGCTCCTACGAACAGTACTTC. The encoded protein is CANGPTSGSSYEQYF.

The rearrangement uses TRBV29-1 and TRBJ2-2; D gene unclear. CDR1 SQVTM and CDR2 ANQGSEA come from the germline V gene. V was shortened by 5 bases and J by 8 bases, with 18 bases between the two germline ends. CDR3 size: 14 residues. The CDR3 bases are TGCAGCGTTCCCAACGGATTAACCCGGGGGGAGCTGTTTTTT. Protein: CSVPNGLTRGELFF.

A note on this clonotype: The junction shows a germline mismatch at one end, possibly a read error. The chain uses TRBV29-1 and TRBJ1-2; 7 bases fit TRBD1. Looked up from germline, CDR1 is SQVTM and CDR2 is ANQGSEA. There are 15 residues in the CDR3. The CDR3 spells CSVAAGTDLNYSYTF. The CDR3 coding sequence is TGTAGCGTTGCTGCCGGGACAGACCTTAACTATAGCTACACCTTC. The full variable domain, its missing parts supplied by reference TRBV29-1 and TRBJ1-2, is SAVISQKPSRDICQRGTSLTIQCQVDSQVTMMFWYRQQPGQSLTLIATANQGSEATYESGFVIDKFPISRPNLTFSTLTVSNMSPEDSSIYLCSVAAGTDLNYSYTFGSGTRLTVV.

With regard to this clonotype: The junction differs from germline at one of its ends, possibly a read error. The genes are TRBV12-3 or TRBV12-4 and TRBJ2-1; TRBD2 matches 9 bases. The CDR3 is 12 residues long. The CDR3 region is CASKGLARDQLF. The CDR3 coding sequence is TGCGCCAGCAAAGGACTAGCGAGAGACCAGCTCTTC.